These T cell receptor beta chains were read from a single sample in a study of blood T cells in healthy people across ages. TCRdb used MiXCR to reprocess the 5' RACE reads, holding one entry per CDR3 protein. The sample shows more than 600,000 distinct CDR3 sequences, roughly 25% of them seen only once. This same sample was also taken into another study, of T cells of mothers and their children.

The sequenced sample consisted of blood. The receptors were sampled from a boy aged 5-17 years in good health. The conserved cysteine and the conserved F or W are not part of the CDR3 here. Fields, in order: J gene, V gene, CDR3 protein.

J gene: TRBJ1-3
V gene: TRBV7-2
CDR3 protein: ASSLLFDGGNTIY

J gene: -
V gene: TRBV6-5
CDR3 protein: ASTRSREGETQY

J gene: TRBJ2-1
V gene: TRBV7-2
CDR3 protein: ASSSDLAGTGYNEQF

J gene: TRBJ2-6
V gene: TRBV5-4
CDR3 protein: ASMRDGANVLT

J gene: TRBJ2-1
V gene: TRBV7-2
CDR3 protein: ASSLGVGENSEQF

J gene: TRBJ2-7
V gene: TRBV13
CDR3 protein: ASSLDPGKYEQY

J gene: TRBJ2-7
V gene: TRBV25-1
CDR3 protein: ASSDSRGLSYEQY

J gene: TRBJ2-7
V gene: TRBV13
CDR3 protein: VSSPEGGGNYEQY

J gene: TRBJ2-2
V gene: TRBV7-2
CDR3 protein: ASSFITGELF

J gene: TRBJ2-1
V gene: TRBV20-1
CDR3 protein: SASFLAGPSYNEQF

J gene: TRBJ2-5
V gene: TRBV9
CDR3 protein: ASSVAGGPETQY

J gene: TRBJ2-6
V gene: TRBV28
CDR3 protein: ASSTPGLAGGPTGANVLT

J gene: TRBJ2-5
V gene: TRBV7-9
CDR3 protein: ASSLPGYQETQY

J gene: TRBJ2-1
V gene: TRBV29-1
CDR3 protein: SVATGGLYNEQF

J gene: TRBJ2-7
V gene: TRBV5-7
CDR3 protein: ASSSFSGPQVGARQY

J gene: TRBJ2-1
V gene: TRBV28
CDR3 protein: ASSPGQGSLSSYNEQF

J gene: TRBJ1-6
V gene: TRBV7-2
CDR3 protein: ASSLEQGNSPLR

J gene: TRBJ2-7
V gene: TRBV6-1
CDR3 protein: ASSEGGPATYEQY

J gene: TRBJ2-6
V gene: TRBV27
CDR3 protein: ASRLTGVRLGGGANVLT

J gene: TRBJ1-2
V gene: TRBV20-1
CDR3 protein: SVGGGSNYGYT

J gene: TRBJ1-4
V gene: TRBV15
CDR3 protein: ATRGTAGREKLF

J gene: TRBJ2-3
V gene: TRBV12-3/TRBV12-4
CDR3 protein: ASSSMASADAQY

J gene: -
V gene: TRBV6-1
CDR3 protein: ASLLAGVSDEQF

J gene: TRBJ2-7
V gene: TRBV11-2
CDR3 protein: ASSLMRVSYEQY

J gene: TRBJ2-7
V gene: TRBV5-5
CDR3 protein: ASSLDLRANYEQY

J gene: TRBJ2-6
V gene: TRBV24-1
CDR3 protein: ATSGQHSGANVLT

J gene: TRBJ1-6
V gene: TRBV12-3/TRBV12-4
CDR3 protein: ASSLGDSGALH

J gene: TRBJ2-7
V gene: TRBV4-3
CDR3 protein: ASRQGTQVGYEQY

J gene: TRBJ2-1
V gene: TRBV7-9
CDR3 protein: ASSLVAGWLAGANEQF

J gene: TRBJ2-1
V gene: TRBV29-1
CDR3 protein: SVEDLSGSNSYNEQF

J gene: TRBJ2-7
V gene: TRBV28
CDR3 protein: ASRRDRGTGYSYEQY

J gene: TRBJ2-2
V gene: TRBV12-3/TRBV12-4
CDR3 protein: ASGFDRGILGELF

J gene: TRBJ2-3
V gene: TRBV7-2
CDR3 protein: ASSMGLSTDTQY

J gene: TRBJ2-1
V gene: TRBV5-6
CDR3 protein: ASSLDRWNEQF

J gene: TRBJ1-3
V gene: TRBV7-2
CDR3 protein: ASSLVVGQGANTIY

J gene: TRBJ1-4
V gene: TRBV2
CDR3 protein: ASKMTEEKLF

J gene: TRBJ2-7
V gene: TRBV6-5
CDR3 protein: ASSYSGVTSGRDYEQY

J gene: TRBJ2-7
V gene: TRBV20-1
CDR3 protein: SARDQQKDVQY

J gene: TRBJ2-3
V gene: TRBV28
CDR3 protein: ASSFRRIKTDTDTQY

J gene: TRBJ1-5
V gene: TRBV12-5
CDR3 protein: ASGLVRMGPPWTQH

J gene: TRBJ2-4
V gene: TRBV29-1
CDR3 protein: SVWTAKNIQY

J gene: TRBJ1-2
V gene: TRBV14
CDR3 protein: ASSQVSGPYGYT

J gene: TRBJ2-1
V gene: TRBV4-3
CDR3 protein: ASSQHASGNEQF

J gene: TRBJ2-7
V gene: TRBV4-2
CDR3 protein: ASSQVSVPYEQY

J gene: TRBJ1-5
V gene: TRBV10-3
CDR3 protein: AISESPRTGNQPQH

J gene: TRBJ2-7
V gene: TRBV11-2
CDR3 protein: ASSPQTGNFYEQY